This passage covers 29 T cell receptor beta chains from one sample sequenced in a study of T cells in Graves' hyperthyroidism and ophthalmopathy. The source material, RNA transcripts, was used to amplify TCR beta CDR3 regions. TCR CDR3 regions were first amplified by RT-PCR with HTBI primers. One entry per CDR3 protein, called by TCRdb with MiXCR from the multiplex PCR reads. The sample lists hundreds of thousands of distinct CDR3 sequences; about 14% were seen once. Sequenced: blood. All receptors derive from a woman under 30 with Graves' hyperthyroidism.

This clonotype was seen a few times. This chain joins TRBV6-2 or TRBV6-3 and TRBJ2-5, with D unclear. The CDR3 runs to 12 residues. Germline CDR1 and CDR2: MNHEY and SVGEGT. The V end lost 0 bases, the J end lost 5 bases, and 4 bases lay between the germline ends. The CDR3 region is CASSYSSETQYF. The CDR3 coding sequence is TGTGCCAGCAGTTACTCGTCCGAGACCCAGTACTTC.

This clonotype was counted ten times or more. V gene TRBV7-3 combines with J gene TRBJ2-2; D possibly corresponds to TRBD2 (5 bases). Germline CDR1 is SGHTA and CDR2 is FQGTGA. The CDR3 loop spans 18 amino acids. Trimming pared 0 bases from V and 2 bases from J, leaving 16 bases between. CDR3 in DNA: TGTGCCAGCAGCTTAACGTTGTACAGCGGCGTTAACACCGGGGAGCTGTTTTTT. This translates into CASSLTLYSGVNTGELFF.

This clonotype was detected only a few times. This chain connects TRBV28 to TRBJ2-5; 9 bases are shared with TRBD2. The CDR3 contains 15 residues. V lost 6 bases, J lost 5 bases, and 10 bases stayed unmatched. Germline-derived CDR1 and CDR2 are MDHEN and SYDVKM. The CDR3 coding sequence is TGTGCCAGCAGACTCAGGCTAGCGGGATTGGAGACCCAGTACTTC. As protein: CASRLRLAGLETQYF.

This clonotype was seen only a few times. The gene calls are TRBV4-1 and TRBJ2-7, with D tentatively TRBD2 (6 bases). The CDR3 totals 14 residues. From germline, CDR1 is MGHRA and CDR2 YSYEKL. The V and J ends lost 3 bases and 5 bases respectively, with 14 bases between them. CDR3 in amino acids: CASSHQPGGDEQYF. The CDR3 nucleotides read TGCGCCAGCAGCCACCAACCCGGGGGTGACGAGCAGTACTTC.

The rearrangement joins TRBV6-1 to TRBJ2-1, with D possibly being TRBD2 (6 bases). The J call may be incorrect, as the DNA end agrees better with TRBJ2-7. Germline V gene data show CDR1 as MNHNS and CDR2 as SASEGT. The CDR3 is 20 amino acids. The CDR3 nucleotides are TGTGCCAGCAGTGAAAGGTCCTCGGGGGACTTTAGTCGCCTCTACAATGAGCAGTACTTC. Protein: CASSERSSGDFSRLYNEQYF.

The genes are TRBV4-1 and TRBJ1-1; D is undetermined. The CDR3 length is 14 residues. Germline V gives CDR1 MGHRA, CDR2 YSYEKL. V lost 2 bases and J lost 4, with 11 bases in between. CDR3 nucleotide sequence: TGCGCCAGCAGCCAACTAGGGTGGGGCACTGAAGCTTTCTTT. It codes for CASSQLGWGTEAFF.

Ten or more counts support this clonotype. This sequence joins TRBV2 and TRBJ1-5, with D uncertain. Trimming removed 5 bases at V and 2 bases at J, with 13 bases between. Germline CDR1 and CDR2: SNHLY and FYNNEI. This CDR3 has 15 amino acids. The CDR3 here is CASSPGVGGNQPQHF. The CDR3 DNA follows: TGTGCCAGCAGTCCTGGGGTCGGTGGCAATCAGCCCCAGCATTTT.

This clonotype was observed a handful of times. CDR3 bases: TGCGCCAGCAGCTTACCTACACAAGCCCATGGCTACACCTTC. Translation: CASSLPTQAHGYTF. The chain couples TRBV5-1 to TRBJ1-2; D is unclear. The V gene lost 2 bases and the J gene lost 6 bases, with 14 bases spanning the gap. The CDR3 contains 14 residues. Germline V gives CDR1 SGHRS, CDR2 YFSETQ. The entire variable domain, with the rest obtained from reference TRBV5-1 and TRBJ1-2, is as follows: KAGVTQTPRYLIKTRGQQVTLSCSPISGHRSVSWYQQTPGQGLQFLFEYFSETQRNKGNFPGRFSGRQFSNSRSEMNVSTLELGDSALYLCASSLPTQAHGYTFGSGTRLTVV.

In this sample, this clonotype turned up a few times. The chain has TRBV9 and TRBJ2-1; the match to TRBD1 covers 8 bases. This CDR3 is 17 amino acids long. Germline CDR1 SGDLS, CDR2 YYNGEE. J lost 9 bases, V lost 3 bases, and 17 bases had no gene match. Here the CDR3 DNA reads TGTGCCAGCAGCGACAATGTCGGCAGGGGGCCGTCCAGTGAGCAGTTCTTC. Residues: CASSDNVGRGPSSEQFF.

In this sample, this clonotype turned up many times. The rearrangement joins TRBV9 to TRBJ2-3; 8 positions agree with TRBD2. From germline, CDR1 is SGDLS and CDR2 YYNGEE. The CDR3 runs 17 residues. The ends lost 3 bases at V and 1 base at J; junction bases unmatched: 10. CDR3 in amino acids: CASSAENSGMGTDTQYF. CDR3 nucleotides: TGTGCCAGCAGCGCAGAAAATAGCGGGATGGGCACAGATACGCAGTATTTT.

This clonotype was detected a few times. V is TRBV25-1 and J is TRBJ2-1, with a tentative D call TRBD1 (5 bases). This CDR3 has 15 residues. V lost 7 bases and J 2 bases, leaving 15 bases between the germline ends. Germline V gene data show CDR1 as MGHDK and CDR2 as SYGVNS. CDR3 sequence: CASTHSTVPYNEQFF. Written as DNA, the CDR3 is TGTGCCAGCACCCATTCGACAGTCCCCTACAATGAGCAGTTCTTC.

This clonotype was seen at least ten times. J is TRBJ2-1 and V is TRBV15; no definite D call. Trimming stripped 3 bases from V and 9 bases from J, with 15 bases between. Germline V CDR1 and CDR2: LNHNV, YYDKDF (reference sequence). The CDR3 extends over 14 amino acids. The CDR3 spells CATSSLTTHAEQFF. CDR3 DNA sequence: TGTGCCACCAGCAGCCTGACAACGCACGCTGAGCAGTTCTTC.

This clonotype has at least ten counts. The rearrangement uses TRBV30 and TRBJ1-1; possibly TRBD1 for D (6 bases). Germline V gene data show CDR1 as GTSNPN and CDR2 as SVGIG (reference sequence). V was shortened by 3 bases and J by 4 bases, with 12 bases between the two germline ends. There are 13 residues in the CDR3. CDR3 nucleotide sequence: TGTGCCTGGAGCAGCCTAGGGGGCACTGAAGCTTTCTTT. Translating gives CAWSSLGGTEAFF.

The chain uses TRBV19 and TRBJ2-5, with a possible D match to TRBD1 (5 bases). Germline V lookup: CDR1 LNHDA, CDR2 SQIVND (reference sequence). V lost 6 bases, J lost 5 bases, and 13 bases lay in between. The CDR3 consists of 13 residues. The CDR3: CASSRQPRETQYF. The DNA for the CDR3 is TGTGCCAGTAGCAGACAGCCTCGGGAGACCCAGTACTTC. Full variable domain (missing parts from reference TRBV19 and TRBJ2-5): DGGITQSPKYLFRKEGQNVTLSCEQNLNHDAMYWYRQDPGQGLRLIYYSQIVNDFQKGDIAEGYSVSREKKESFPLTVTSAQKNPTAFYLCASSRQPRETQYFGPGTRLLVL.

This chain connects TRBV28 to TRBJ1-2; D uncertain. CDR3 length: 13 residues. V was cut by 2 bases and J by 8 bases, with 12 bases left in between. CDR1 MDHEN and CDR2 SYDVKM come from the germline V gene. As DNA, the CDR3 is TGTGCCAGCAGTTTAGATAACAGACGCGGCTACACCTTC. This codes for CASSLDNRRGYTF.

V usage is TRBV6-1 and J usage is TRBJ2-5; either TRBD1 or TRBD2 may fit D (6 bases each). Germline CDR1 reads MNHNS; CDR2 reads SASEGT. The CDR3 spans 15 residues. Trimming took 7 bases from V and 4 from J, leaving 19 bases between them. The chain's CDR3 is CASTTGRGGGETQYF. CDR3 in DNA: TGTGCCAGCACGACCGGCAGGGGAGGAGGAGAGACCCAGTACTTC.

This clonotype was recorded at least ten times. The gene calls are TRBV28 and TRBJ1-5; maybe TRBD1 (6 bases). The CDR3 totals 14 residues. Germline assignment: CDR1 MDHEN and CDR2 SYDVKM. V lost 8 bases, J lost 11 bases, and 22 bases lay in between. Here the CDR3 DNA reads TGTGCCAGCGAATCCCAGGGGCCCCATCCGGCCCAGCATTTT. It specifies CASESQGPHPAQHF. Full variable domain (missing parts from reference TRBV28 and TRBJ1-5): DVKVTQSSRYLVKRTGEKVFLECVQDMDHENMFWYRQDPGLGLRLIYFSYDVKMKEKGDIPEGYSVSREKKERFSLILESASTNQTSMYLCASESQGPHPAQHFGDGTRLSIL.

This clonotype has a count of ten or more. The chain carries TRBV5-1 and TRBJ2-1; TRBD1 aligns across 9 bases. This CDR3 has 17 amino acids. Germline CDR1 is SGHRS and CDR2 is YFSETQ. V gave up 3 bases and J gave up 3 bases; unmatched junction bases: 10. In nucleotides, the CDR3 is TGCGCCAGCAGCTCGAAACTTACGGGACAGGGCTACAATGAGCAGTTCTTC. This codes for CASSSKLTGQGYNEQFF.

This clonotype was detected ten times or more. This chain uses TRBV7-2 with TRBJ1-2, with 7 nucleotides matching TRBD1. CDR3 length equals 16 residues. V was pared by 5 bases and J by 6 bases, with 15 bases of the junction left unmatched. Germline V CDR1 and CDR2: SGHTA, FQGNSA. The CDR3, as DNA: TGTGCCAGCAGCCTTCAAAACAGGGGAATAGGGAATGGCTACACCTTC. It is translated as CASSLQNRGIGNGYTF.

In nucleotides, the CDR3 is TGTGCCAGCAGCCGCCGTGGGAGCATAGCCTACAATGAGCAGTTCTTC. It yields the protein CASSRRGSIAYNEQFF. The V gene is TRBV6-2 or TRBV6-3, the J gene TRBJ2-1; a weak D match, TRBD2 (5 bases). In germline, CDR1 is MNHEY, CDR2 SVGEGT. This CDR3 contains 16 residues. V lost 6 bases to trimming and J lost 2 bases, with 17 bases between them.

This clonotype has only one observation. The CDR3 spells CAWSVLSRGMAKLFF. The CDR3, as DNA: TGTGCCTGGAGTGTACTATCACGGGGAATGGCGAAACTGTTTTTT. The chain employs TRBV30 and TRBJ1-4, with no clear D. This CDR3 is built from 15 residues. From germline, CDR1 is GTSNPN and CDR2 SVGIG (reference sequence). The ends were cut back, 0 bases at V and 11 bases at J, with 19 bases in the middle.

Only one count was recorded for this clonotype. A much bigger clone sits one base away, suggesting this may be a read error. This rearrangement joins TRBV30 to TRBJ2-1, with 7 positions matching TRBD2. V dropped 3 bases and J dropped 5; count of bases not matched to a gene: 10. The CDR3 is 15 residues long. Germline V gene lookup returns CDR1 GTSNPN and CDR2 SVGIG (reference sequence). CDR3: CAWRRVSGFNNEQFF. Here the CDR3 DNA reads TGTGCCTGGAGACGGGTTAGCGGGTTTAACAATGAGCAGTTCTTC.

This clonotype was seen repeatedly, ten times or more. This chain joins TRBV20-1 and TRBJ2-7; 9 positions agree with TRBD2. Germline loops: CDR1 DFQATT, CDR2 SNEGSKA (reference sequence). The J segment lost 1 base and the V segment lost 2 bases, leaving 12 bases of the junction unmatched. The CDR3 loop spans 17 amino acids. CDR3: CSARLWVAGVRSYEQYF. CDR3 coding DNA: TGCAGTGCTAGACTCTGGGTAGCGGGAGTTAGGTCCTACGAGCAGTACTTC.

J is TRBJ2-7 and V is TRBV6-1, with a weak D call TRBD2 (5 bases). With 4 bases removed from V and 2 bases from J, the gap between germline ends came to 15 bases. The length of the CDR3 is 15 residues. The germline V gene has CDR1 MNHNS and CDR2 SASEGT. The CDR3: CASSAPGTLTYEQYF. CDR3 DNA sequence: TGTGCCAGCAGTGCCCCGGGAACCTTAACCTACGAGCAGTACTTC.

This clonotype was seen many times. V and J are TRBV28 and TRBJ2-1, with D possibly matching TRBD1 (6 bases). With 6 bases removed from V and 4 bases from J, the gap between germline ends came to 22 bases. The CDR3 runs to 17 residues. Germline V gives CDR1 MDHEN, CDR2 SYDVKM. The CDR3 spells CASSRQSGTRYYNEQFF. The CDR3 nucleotides are TGTGCCAGCAGCCGACAGTCCGGGACAAGATATTACAATGAGCAGTTCTTC.

This clonotype was counted between two and nine times. The chain carries TRBV5-6 and TRBJ1-1; a possible D gene is TRBD1 (5 bases). CDR3 length: 12 amino acids. V was clipped by 4 bases and J by 5 bases, with 9 bases between them. In germline, CDR1 is SGHDT, CDR2 YYEEEE. CDR3 bases: TGTGCCAGCAGCATGGGGGAAACTGAAGCTTTCTTT. This encodes CASSMGETEAFF. The full variable domain, rest sourced from reference TRBV5-6 and TRBJ1-1, is DAGVTQSPTHLIKTRGQQVTLRCSPKSGHDTVSWYQQALGQGPQFIFQYYEEEERQRGNFPDRFSGHQFPNYSSELNVNALLLGDSALYLCASSMGETEAFFGQGTRLTVV.

This clonotype turned up a few times. V and J are TRBV30 and TRBJ2-5, with D unresolved. Germline CDR1 reads GTSNPN; CDR2 reads SVGIG (reference sequence). V was cut by 2 bases and J by 3 bases, with 7 bases left in between. This CDR3 contains 12 residues. CDR3 DNA sequence: TGTGCCTGGAGTACCTCAGAAGAGACCCAGTACTTC. Translated: CAWSTSEETQYF.

The gene calls are TRBV7-9 and TRBJ2-7, with a tentative D call TRBD1 (8 bases). The CDR3 is 16 amino acids. V was shortened by 6 bases and J by 1 base, with 19 bases between the two germline ends. Germline lookup yields CDR1 SEHNR and CDR2 FQNEAQ (reference sequence). CDR3 bases: TGTGCCAGCAGAATCCAGGGGGCTAGCGGATCCTACGAGCAGTACTTC. It translates to CASRIQGASGSYEQYF.

This clonotype was observed many times. The chain joins TRBV24-1 to TRBJ1-2, with D uncertain. Germline V gene sequence: CDR1 KGHDR, CDR2 SFDVKD. The CDR3 loop spans 14 amino acids. Trimming cost V 2 bases and J 1 base, with 7 bases left between them. CDR3 nucleotides: TGTGCCACCAGTGATTATACACTTAACTATGGCTACACCTTC. As protein: CATSDYTLNYGYTF.